Below, one T cell receptor (beta chain) is given with its context. Its antigen is not identified. The entry originates in a study of blood T cells in healthy people across ages. Across the study: Capturing about one barcoded beta molecule per two T cells was achieved by template switching. Study outcomes and limitations: There were more naive CD4+ cells and higher diversity in long-lived donors than in aged donors. A roughly linear age-dependent decrease characterized TCR beta diversity per million T cells.

CDR3 length: 13 residues. Trimming cost V 3 bases and J 11 bases, with 16 bases left between them. Sample-barcoded 5' priming and a J-beta primer mix drove a second PCR of 7 to 11 cycles. One entry per CDR3 protein results from TCRdb running MiXCR on the 5' RACE reads. The sample carries fewer than 950,000 distinct CDR3 sequences, roughly 53% recorded once. Sequenced sample: blood. The V gene is TRBV12-3 or TRBV12-4, the J gene TRBJ2-5; D unclear. The origin of this receptor is a man of 80 years or more in good health. In DNA, the CDR3 is TGTGCCAGCAGTTTCCAGTCATGGAATGAGCAGTACTTC. Translation: CASSFQSWNEQYF.